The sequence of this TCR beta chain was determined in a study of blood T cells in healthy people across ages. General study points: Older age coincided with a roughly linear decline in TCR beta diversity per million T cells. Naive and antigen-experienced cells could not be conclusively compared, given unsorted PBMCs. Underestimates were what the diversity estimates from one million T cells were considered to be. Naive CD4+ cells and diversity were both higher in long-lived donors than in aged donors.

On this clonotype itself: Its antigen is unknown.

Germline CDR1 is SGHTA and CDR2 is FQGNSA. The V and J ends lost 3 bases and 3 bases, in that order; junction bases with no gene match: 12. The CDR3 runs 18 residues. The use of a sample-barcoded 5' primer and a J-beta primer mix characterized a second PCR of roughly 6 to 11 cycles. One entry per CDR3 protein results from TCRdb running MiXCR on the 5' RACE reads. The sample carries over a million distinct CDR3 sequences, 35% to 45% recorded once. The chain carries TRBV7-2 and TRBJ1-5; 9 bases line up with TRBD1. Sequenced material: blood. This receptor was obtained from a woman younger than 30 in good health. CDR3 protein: CASSFGSTGGSSNQPQHF. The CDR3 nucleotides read TGTGCCAGCAGCTTTGGGTCGACAGGGGGAAGCTCCAATCAGCCCCAGCATTTT.